The rows below give T cell receptor beta chains drawn from one sample of a study of shared clonotypes between healthy human individuals. TCRdb's table, derived via immunoSEQ multiplex PCR, lists solely in-frame clones and lacks some. The sample has about 2.4 million clones; approximately 93% are singletons. The sequenced material came from naive CD4+ T cells from PBMCs. All receptors come from a man aged 18 to 29 in good health. Some clones in this sample may be carry-over from other donors' samples. CDR3s include the opening cysteine and the closing phenylalanine or tryptophan. The D gene is left open where the match is weak. The size field is filled for only some rows; it gives once, few, many or a size class.

D gene	clone size	V gene	J gene	CDR3 DNA	CDR3 protein
TRBD2	-	TRBV5-1	TRBJ2-1	TGCGCCAGCAGCAGACTAGCGGGAGGGCCTCGAAATGAGCAGTTCTTC	CASSRLAGGPRNEQFF
TRBD2	-	TRBV6-1	TRBJ2-7	TGTGCCAGCAATGGACTAGCGGGGAGCTCCTACGAGCAGTACTTC	CASNGLAGSSYEQYF
-	-	TRBV28	TRBJ2-3	TGTGCCAGCAGTTTAAGTGGGCTTTTCCGTTCCACAGATACGCAGTATTTT	CASSLSGLFRSTDTQYF
TRBD2	-	TRBV5-1	TRBJ2-3	TGCGCCAGCAGCTTTCGGCGGGAGAACACAGATACGCAGTATTTT	CASSFRRENTDTQYF
-	-	TRBV2	TRBJ1-5	TGTGCCAGCAGTGCGAGGACAGCTAGCAATCAGCCCCAGCATTTT	CASSARTASNQPQHF
TRBD1	-	TRBV30	TRBJ2-7	TGTGCCTGGAGGGACAGGGGCTACGAGCAGTACTTC	CAWRDRGYEQYF
-	-	TRBV6-1	TRBJ1-2	TGTGCCAGCAGCGGGAGTATCGGGGGACGTGGCTACACCTTC	CASSGSIGGRGYTF
-	-	TRBV5-6	TRBJ2-4	TGTGCCAGCAGCTTGGCCGCTTCAGGGGTGAACAAAAACATTCAGTACTTC	CASSLAASGVNKNIQYF
TRBD2	-	TRBV9	TRBJ2-3	TGTGCCAGCAGCGTAAGCGGGAGTCGGGGCGGGGATACGCAGTATTTT	CASSVSGSRGGDTQYF
-	-	TRBV2	TRBJ2-3	TGTGCCAGCAGTGAAGCGACGGGTTCGACAGATACGCAGTATTTT	CASSEATGSTDTQYF
TRBD1	-	TRBV7-2	TRBJ1-2	TGTGCCAGCAGCTTAGTTCCCTCGACAGGGTTGGGCTATGGCTACACCTTC	CASSLVPSTGLGYGYTF
TRBD1	-	TRBV19	TRBJ2-7	TGTGCCAGTAGTATAGCCCCGAGCAGGGGGACCTACGAGCAGTACTTC	CASSIAPSRGTYEQYF
-	-	TRBV18	TRBJ2-1	TGTGCCAGCTCACCACGGGGCTACAATGAGCAGTTCTTC	CASSPRGYNEQFF
TRBD2	-	TRBV27	TRBJ2-7	TGTGCCAGCAGTCCCCGGCTAGCGGGAGTGACATACGAGCAGTACTTC	CASSPRLAGVTYEQYF
-	-	TRBV27	TRBJ2-7	TGTGCCAGCAGTTTATTGGGGAACCACTACGAGCAGTACTTC	CASSLLGNHYEQYF
TRBD1	-	TRBV5-1	TRBJ1-1	TGCGCCAGCAGCTCTAACAGGGGACATACTGAAGCTTTCTTT	CASSSNRGHTEAFF
-	-	TRBV7-3	TRBJ1-1	TGTGCCAGCAGCTTACTGGGAAATATGAACACTGAAGCTTTCTTT	CASSLLGNMNTEAFF
-	-	TRBV7-8	TRBJ1-3	TGTGCCAGCAGCTTAGTTTTCGACAACTCTGGAAACACCATATATTTT	CASSLVFDNSGNTIYF
TRBD1	-	TRBV5-4	TRBJ2-5	TGTGCCAGCACCCGGACAGGATTCGCACAAGAGACCCAGTACTTC	CASTRTGFAQETQYF
-	-	TRBV28	TRBJ2-3	TGTGCCAGCAGTTCCTACTCAGATACGCAGTATTTT	CASSSYSDTQYF
TRBD1	-	TRBV27	TRBJ1-4	TGTGCCAGCAGTCGGCGACAGGGGGGGGTGTCTAATGAAAAACTGTTTTTT	CASSRRQGGVSNEKLFF
-	-	TRBV7-8	TRBJ2-5	TGTGCCAGCAGCTTAGGTTCGGCAGGGCTAACGGCCCAGTACTTC	CASSLGSAGLTAQYF
-	-	TRBV27	TRBJ1-2	TGTGCCAGCAGTAGATCAGGGTGGTATGGCTACACCTTC	CASSRSGWYGYTF
-	-	TRBV5-1	TRBJ2-7	TGCGCCAGCAGCTTAGGAGGGGACGAGCAGTACTTC	CASSLGGDEQYF
-	-	TRBV5-1	TRBJ2-3	TGCGCCAGCAGCCCTCTGGGCGGGAATACAGATACGCAGTATTTT	CASSPLGGNTDTQYF
TRBD2	-	TRBV11-1	TRBJ2-3	TGTGCCAGCAGCCTGGGGACTAGCGGGAACACAGATACGCAGTATTTT	CASSLGTSGNTDTQYF
-	-	TRBV6-5	TRBJ2-6	TGTGCCAGCAGTTACCTTAACAGGGTTGGGGCCAACGTCCTGACTTTC	CASSYLNRVGANVLTF
-	-	TRBV5-4	TRBJ2-3	TGTGCCAGCAGCTCCGGGGTACCGGAGTGGTATTTT	CASSSGVPEWYF
TRBD2	-	TRBV7-3	TRBJ2-2	TGTGCCAGCAGCTTTTCTTCCGGGACTAGCGCCGGGGAGCTGTTTTTT	CASSFSSGTSAGELFF
-	-	TRBV7-3	TRBJ2-2	TGTGCCAGCAGCTTAAGTGGGAGGAACACCGGGGAGCTGTTTTTT	CASSLSGRNTGELFF
-	-	TRBV10-3	TRBJ2-1	TGTGCCATCGGGGAGTACAATGAGCAGTTCTTC	CAIGEYNEQFF
-	once	TRBV28	TRBJ2-1	TGTGCCAGCAGAAGAGAGGGGGGGCAGTTCTTC	CASRREGGQFF
-	-	TRBV15	TRBJ2-1	TGTGCCACCAGCAGATGGATACGGGAGCCCCACAATGAGCAGTTCTTC	CATSRWIREPHNEQFF
-	-	TRBV7-2	TRBJ2-5	TGTGCCAGCAGCAGTCCAGGGTCAGAGACCCAGTACTTC	CASSSPGSETQYF
-	-	TRBV14	TRBJ1-5	TGTGCCAGCAGCCAAGGCAGGGGAGGTAATCAGCCCCAGCATTTT	CASSQGRGGNQPQHF
-	-	TRBV28	TRBJ1-3	TGTGCCAGCAGTTTTTGGGGTGGCGGAAACACCATATATTTT	CASSFWGGGNTIYF
TRBD2	once	TRBV9	TRBJ2-7	TGTGCCAGCAGCGTAGCAGGGCGGGAGCCCTGGGACGAGCAGTACTTC	CASSVAGREPWDEQYF
-	-	TRBV6-5	TRBJ1-5	TGTGCCAGCAGCAAGAACCGGGGCGGGCCTCAGCCCCAGCATTTT	CASSKNRGGPQPQHF
-	-	TRBV28	TRBJ2-2	TGTGCCAGCGCCCAGGGGGGGGCGAACACCGGGGAGCTGTTTTTT	CASAQGGANTGELFF
TRBD1	-	TRBV2	TRBJ2-2	TGTGCCAGCAGTGAACTCGGGACAGGGGTCACCGGGGAGCTGTTTTTT	CASSELGTGVTGELFF
-	-	TRBV27	TRBJ1-5	TGTGCCAGCAGTTTCCGAGTCCCAGGAGCTCAGCCCCAGCATTTT	CASSFRVPGAQPQHF
-	-	TRBV28	TRBJ2-3	TGTGCCAGCATCCTTGGAGGGGCGCAGGCGGATACGCAGTATTTT	CASILGGAQADTQYF